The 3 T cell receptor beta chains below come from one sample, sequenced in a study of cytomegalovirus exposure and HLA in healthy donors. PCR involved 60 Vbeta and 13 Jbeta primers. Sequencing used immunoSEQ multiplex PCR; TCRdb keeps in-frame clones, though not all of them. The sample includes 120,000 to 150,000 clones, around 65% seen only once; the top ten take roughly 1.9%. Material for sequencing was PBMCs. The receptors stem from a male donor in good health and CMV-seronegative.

CDR3 nucleotide sequence: TGTGCCATCAGTGAGTCGGAGGGCCGTATTGGCACCGGGGAGCTGTTTTTT. This encodes CAISESEGRIGTGELFF. This chain links TRBV10-3 with TRBJ2-2, with D perhaps matching TRBD2 (6 bases). Germline CDR1 and CDR2: ENHRY and SYGVKD. The CDR3 has 17 amino acids. With 0 bases removed from V and 4 bases from J, the gap between germline ends came to 15 bases.

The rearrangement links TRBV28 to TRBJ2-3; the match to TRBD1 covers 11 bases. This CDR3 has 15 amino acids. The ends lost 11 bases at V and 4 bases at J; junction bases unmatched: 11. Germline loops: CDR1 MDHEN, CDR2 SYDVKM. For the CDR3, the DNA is TGTGCCGCCCAACGCGGACAGGGGGCGTCAGATACGCAGTATTTT. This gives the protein CAAQRGQGASDTQYF.

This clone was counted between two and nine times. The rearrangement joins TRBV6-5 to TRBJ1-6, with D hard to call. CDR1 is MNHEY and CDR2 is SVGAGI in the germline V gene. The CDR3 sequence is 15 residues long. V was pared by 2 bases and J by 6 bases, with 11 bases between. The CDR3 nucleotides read TGTGCCAGCAGTTACAAGACAACTTTTAATTCACCCCTCCACTTT. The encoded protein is CASSYKTTFNSPLHF.